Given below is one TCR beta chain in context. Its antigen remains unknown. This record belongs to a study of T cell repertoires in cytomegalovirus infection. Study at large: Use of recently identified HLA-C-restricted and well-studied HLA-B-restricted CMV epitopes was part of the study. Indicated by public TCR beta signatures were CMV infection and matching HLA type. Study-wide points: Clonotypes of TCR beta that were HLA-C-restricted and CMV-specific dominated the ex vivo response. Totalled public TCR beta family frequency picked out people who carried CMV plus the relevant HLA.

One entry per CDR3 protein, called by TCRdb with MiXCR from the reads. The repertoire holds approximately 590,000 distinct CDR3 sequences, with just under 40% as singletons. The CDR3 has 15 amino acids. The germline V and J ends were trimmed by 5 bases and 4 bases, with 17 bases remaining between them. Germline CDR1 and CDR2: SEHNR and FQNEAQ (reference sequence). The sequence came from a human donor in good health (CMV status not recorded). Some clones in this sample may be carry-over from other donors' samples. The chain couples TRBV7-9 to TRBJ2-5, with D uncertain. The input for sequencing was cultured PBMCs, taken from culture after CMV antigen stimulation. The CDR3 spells CASSPGGLYGETQYF. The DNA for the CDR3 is TGTGCCAGCAGCCCCGGCGGTCTTTACGGAGAGACCCAGTACTTC.